The clone carrying this T cell receptor beta chain occurred once. These data come from a study of long-term antiretroviral therapy in people with HIV. Germline V gives CDR1 MNHNS, CDR2 SASEGT. V shed 6 bases, J shed 6 bases, and the junction held 4 bases outside the gene matches. The length of the CDR3 is 14 residues. Survey-level immunoSEQ v3.0 assays were run. Assay used: immunoSEQ multiplex PCR; TCRdb lists only in-frame clones, some missing. The top ten hold 20% to 25% of the sample, which has about 16,000 clones, 77% seen once. Specimen: unsorted PBMCs, collected 2.1 years after starting antiretroviral therapy. This receptor was obtained from a man aged 40-49 years with HIV. This chain links TRBV6-1 with TRBJ1-6; TRBD1 agrees at 8 bases. CDR3 DNA sequence: TGTGCCAGCAGCCTGACAGGGGTTAATTCACCCCTCCACTTT. It specifies CASSLTGVNSPLHF.